This TCR beta chain derives from a study of cytomegalovirus exposure and HLA in healthy donors. Study observations and caveats: Relative to equally common others, HLA-associated TCR beta chains showed greater clonal expansion in a later analysis. Immune exposure information comprised only CMV serostatus.

Remarks on this clone: Its antigen remains unknown.

There are 15 residues in the CDR3. Per the germline V gene, CDR1 is SNHLY and CDR2 is FYNNEI. V lost 5 bases and J lost 4, with 16 bases in between. With 60 Vbeta and 13 Jbeta primers, the PCR was carried out. The protocol was immunoSEQ multiplex PCR, while the TCRdb copy is restricted to in-frame clones and leaves out a portion. Of some 190,000 clones listed, around 81% were seen once; the top ten hold around 1.9%. The TCR comes from a man younger than 30 in good health and CMV-seronegative. The sample comprised PBMCs. The chain combines TRBV2 with TRBJ2-3, with D perhaps TRBD2 (6 bases). The CDR3 spells CASSPLAWNADTQYF. CDR3 DNA sequence: TGTGCCAGCAGTCCGCTAGCGTGGAATGCAGATACGCAGTATTTT.